This T cell receptor beta chain was recovered during a study of cytomegalovirus exposure and HLA in healthy donors. Overall study findings and caveats: Among the CMV-associated chains, three were confirmed in vitro as specific for CMV antigens.

V gave up 2 bases and J gave up 8 bases, with 15 bases separating them. The CDR3 has 14 residues. Per the germline V gene, CDR1 is MNHNS and CDR2 is SASEGT. TCRdb keeps only in-frame clones here, not all; method: immunoSEQ multiplex PCR. The sample records about 120,000 clones, more than 75% being singletons. Donors were drawn from the approximately 120-subject validation cohort, separate from the approximately 700-subject first cohort. This clone turned up a few times. Its target is not known. The receptor was isolated from a woman younger than 45 in good health and CMV-seropositive. The chain couples TRBV6-1 to TRBJ1-2; TRBD1 is a possible D gene (5 bases). What was sequenced was PBMCs. The CDR3 DNA is TGTGCCAGCAGTGAAAGAACAGGACGAGAAGGCTACACCTTC. As protein: CASSERTGREGYTF.